The 2 T cell receptor beta chains listed next were all sequenced from one sample in a study of blood T cells in healthy people across ages. Through a sample-barcoded 5' primer and a J-beta primer mix, a second PCR was run for about 6 to 11 cycles. TCRdb re-derived calls from the 5' RACE reads in MiXCR, one entry per CDR3 protein. The table has 700,000 or so distinct CDR3 sequences, around two fifths seen once. Sequencing was performed on blood. The receptors were gathered from a man at least 80 years old in good health.

V and J are TRBV28 and TRBJ1-5, with a tentative D call TRBD1 (5 bases). The CDR3 is 15 amino acids. Trimming removed 5 bases at V and 2 bases at J, with 13 bases between. Germline V gene lookup returns CDR1 MDHEN and CDR2 SYDVKM. CDR3 nucleotides: TGTGCCAGCAGTGATAGCCGGGGGGGCAATCAGCCCCAGCATTTT. Translation gives CASSDSRGGNQPQHF.

In its sample, this clonotype was seen once. A read error may explain this, as a much larger clone is one base away. The rearrangement links TRBV20-1 to TRBJ2-1; 9 bases match TRBD2. The J call is in doubt because the DNA end fits TRBJ2-7 better. CDR1 is DFQATT, CDR2 SNEGSKA, per germline (reference sequence). CDR3 length: 15 residues. DNA for the CDR3: TGCAGTGCTAGTAGGGCTAGCGGGGCCTACAATGAGCAGTACTTC. This encodes CSASRASGAYNEQYF.